This T cell receptor (beta chain) was sequenced in a study of regulatory T cells in long-lasting Graves disease. Germline V gene sequence: CDR1 SNHLY, CDR2 FYNNEI. The CDR3 spans 14 residues. Trimming left V 6 bases short and J 4 bases short, with 13 bases between. Documented time point: newly diagnosed GD, antithyroid drugs for less than 3 months. From RNA extracted from PBMCs, the TCR library was made. A roughly 9-milliliter sample of peripheral blood was drawn into EDTA tubes. Assembly of TCR beta libraries relied on iRepertoire HTBI primers together with Arm-PCR of CDR3 regions. Each CDR3 protein is one row after TCRdb ran MiXCR on the multiplex PCR reads. The top ten hold about 12% of the sample, which has about 220,000 distinct CDR3 sequences, roughly 19% seen once. These data also formed part of another study, on T cells in Graves' hyperthyroidism and ophthalmopathy. That publication notes: Before onset, ophthalmopathy was predicted by the model a median around 6.5 months earlier.

V usage is TRBV2 and J usage is TRBJ1-3; D unclear. The receptor comes from a woman in her 30s with Graves disease. Specimen: peripheral blood mononuclear cells (PBMCs), collected at new diagnosis, from a patient treated with antithyroid drugs. CDR3 protein: CASRRVGRGNTIYF. The CDR3 coding sequence is TGTGCCAGCAGACGCGTTGGGCGGGGAAACACCATATATTTT. The full variable domain, completed using reference TRBV2 and TRBJ1-3, is EPEVTQTPSHQVTQMGQEVILRCVPISNHLYFYWYRQILGQKVEFLVSFYNNEISEKSEIFDDQFSVERPDGSNFTLKIRSTKLEDSAMYFCASRRVGRGNTIYFGEGSWLTVV.